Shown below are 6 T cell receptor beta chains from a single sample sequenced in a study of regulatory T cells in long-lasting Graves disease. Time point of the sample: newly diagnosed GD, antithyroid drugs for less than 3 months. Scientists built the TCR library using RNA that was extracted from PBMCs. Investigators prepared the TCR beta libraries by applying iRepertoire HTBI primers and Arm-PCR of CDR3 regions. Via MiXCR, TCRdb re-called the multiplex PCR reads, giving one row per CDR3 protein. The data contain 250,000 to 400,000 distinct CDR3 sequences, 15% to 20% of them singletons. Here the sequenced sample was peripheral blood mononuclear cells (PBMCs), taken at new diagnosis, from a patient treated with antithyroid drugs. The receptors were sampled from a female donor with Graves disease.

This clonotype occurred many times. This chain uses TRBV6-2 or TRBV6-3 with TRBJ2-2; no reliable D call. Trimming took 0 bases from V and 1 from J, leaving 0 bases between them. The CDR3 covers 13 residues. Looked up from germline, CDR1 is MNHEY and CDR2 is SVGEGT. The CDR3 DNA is TGTGCCAGCAGTTACTCGAACACCGGGGAGCTGTTTTTT. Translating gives CASSYSNTGELFF.

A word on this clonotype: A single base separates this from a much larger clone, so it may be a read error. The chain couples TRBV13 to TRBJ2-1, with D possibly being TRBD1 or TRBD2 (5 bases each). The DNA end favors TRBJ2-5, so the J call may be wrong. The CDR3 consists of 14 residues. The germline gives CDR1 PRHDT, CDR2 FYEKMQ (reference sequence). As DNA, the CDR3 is TGTGCCAGCAGCTGGGGACCCAGTCAAGAGACCCAGTACTTC. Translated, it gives CASSWGPSQETQYF.

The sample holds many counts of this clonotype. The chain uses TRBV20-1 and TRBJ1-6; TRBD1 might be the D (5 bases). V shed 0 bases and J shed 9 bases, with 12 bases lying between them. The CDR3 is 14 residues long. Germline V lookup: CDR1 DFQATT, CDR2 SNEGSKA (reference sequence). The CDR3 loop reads CSARDGTGGSPLHF. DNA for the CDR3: TGCAGTGCTAGAGATGGAACGGGGGGTTCACCCCTCCACTTT.

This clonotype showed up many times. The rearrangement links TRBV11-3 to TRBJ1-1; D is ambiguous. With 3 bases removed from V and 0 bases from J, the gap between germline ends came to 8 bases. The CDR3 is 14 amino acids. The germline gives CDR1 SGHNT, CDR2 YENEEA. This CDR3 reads CASSLFRLNTEAFF. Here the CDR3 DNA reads TGTGCCAGCAGCTTGTTCAGACTGAACACTGAAGCTTTCTTT. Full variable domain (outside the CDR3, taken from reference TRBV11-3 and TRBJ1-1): EAGVVQSPRYKIIEKKQPVAFWCNPISGHNTLYWYLQNLGQGPELLIRYENEEAVDDSQLPKDRFSAERLKGVDSTLKIQPAELGDSAVYLCASSLFRLNTEAFFGQGTRLTVV.

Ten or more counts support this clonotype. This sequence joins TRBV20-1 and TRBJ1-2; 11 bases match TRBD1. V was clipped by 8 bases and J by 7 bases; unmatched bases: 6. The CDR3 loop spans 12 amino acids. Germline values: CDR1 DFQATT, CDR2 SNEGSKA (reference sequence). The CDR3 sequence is CSPGQGASGYTF. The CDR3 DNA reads TGCAGTCCAGGACAGGGGGCGTCTGGCTACACCTTC.

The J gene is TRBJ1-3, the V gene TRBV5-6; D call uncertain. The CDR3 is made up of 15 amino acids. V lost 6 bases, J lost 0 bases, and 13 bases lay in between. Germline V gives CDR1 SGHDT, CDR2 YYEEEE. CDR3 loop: CASTRRMGSGNTIYF. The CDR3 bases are TGTGCCAGCACCCGAAGGATGGGCTCTGGAAACACCATATATTTT.